Below, one TCR beta chain is given with its context. The antigen is unknown. These data originate in a study of beta chain features in type 1 diabetes. Points from the study as a whole: Within patients, naive, central memory and Treg TCRB repertoires seemed more similar than within healthy donors. People with Type 1 diabetes carried modestly yet significantly shorter TCRB CDR3s in all four CD4+ subsets.

What was sequenced were expressed TCRB transcripts, since all of the isolated RNA had been reverse transcribed. Profiled with immunoSEQ multiplex PCR; TCRdb holds only in-frame clones, not every one. The sample contains around 160,000 clones, 63% of which appear only once. Sequencing input: naive CD4+ T cells from blood. The clonotype comes from a man younger than 45 with type 1 diabetes.

CDR3 DNA: TGTGCCAGCAGCTTCCAAGACCTGGACAGGCCCAATGAGCAGTTCTTC. Its translation is CASSFQDLDRPNEQFF. V gene TRBV13 combines with J gene TRBJ2-1; 7 nucleotides match TRBD1. The CDR3 sequence is 16 residues long. The V gene end was trimmed by 3 bases and the J gene end by 6 bases; junction bases not matched to a gene: 11. Germline lookup yields CDR1 PRHDT and CDR2 FYEKMQ (reference sequence).